This entry lists 31 T cell receptor beta chains sequenced from one sample in a study of glioma-infiltrating T cells after dendritic cell vaccination. Generated by immunoSEQ multiplex PCR, the TCRdb table keeps only in-frame clones and is missing some. Among tens of thousands of clones listed, 70% to 90% were seen once. The sequencing here drew on blood, taken before dendritic cell vaccination. These receptors all stem from a human donor with glioblastoma.

The chain combines TRBV5-1 with TRBJ1-2; D is uncertain. Germline CDR1 and CDR2: SGHRS and YFSETQ. This CDR3 is 13 amino acids long. The V gene lost 4 bases and the J gene lost 4 bases, with 11 bases spanning the gap. In nucleotides, the CDR3 is TGCGCCAGCAGCGCCAGCCAGGTCTATGGCTACACCTTC. Its translation: CASSASQVYGYTF.

V is TRBV29-1 and J is TRBJ1-2, with D possibly TRBD1 on 5 matching bases. This CDR3 region has 15 residues. The germline V gene encodes CDR1 SQVTM and CDR2 ANQGSEA. The V and J ends lost 0 bases and 2 bases respectively, with 13 bases between them. CDR3 nucleotides: TGCAGCGTTGAAGAGGGGCCGCAACAAAACTATGGCTACACCTTC. It is translated as CSVEEGPQQNYGYTF.

The rearrangement joins TRBV19 to TRBJ2-3; 10 positions match TRBD2. CDR3 length: 15 amino acids. After removal of 9 bases from V and 7 bases from J, the junction contained 13 bases not matched to a gene. The germline gives CDR1 LNHDA, CDR2 SQIVND (reference sequence). CDR3 amino acids: CASRETSGARYTQYF. The DNA of the CDR3 is TGTGCCAGCCGTGAAACTAGCGGGGCACGTTATACGCAGTATTTT.

This chain joins TRBV29-1 and TRBJ1-2; D remains ambiguous. This CDR3 comprises 13 residues. Germline V gene lookup returns CDR1 SQVTM and CDR2 ANQGSEA. V was cut by 2 bases and J by 4 bases, with 11 bases left in between. DNA for the CDR3: TGCAGCGTTGAAAAGGAACCGGGCTATGGCTACACCTTC. It specifies CSVEKEPGYGYTF.

This clone occurred a few times. V usage is TRBV2 and J usage is TRBJ1-5; the match to TRBD1 covers 8 bases. After removal of 8 bases from V and 1 base from J, the junction contained 13 bases not matched to a gene. Germline CDR1 is SNHLY and CDR2 is FYNNEI. This CDR3 has 17 amino acids. CDR3 DNA: TGTGCCAGCTGGGGAACAGGGGGTGGTAGGAGCAATCAGCCCCAGCATTTT. Its translation is CASWGTGGGRSNQPQHF. The full variable domain, in which reference TRBV2 and TRBJ1-5 provide the parts outside the CDR3, is EPEVTQTPSHQVTQMGQEVILRCVPISNHLYFYWYRQILGQKVEFLVSFYNNEISEKSEIFDDQFSVERPDGSNFTLKIRSTKLEDSAMYFCASWGTGGGRSNQPQHFGDGTRLSIL.

The chain employs TRBV7-2 and TRBJ1-5; D unclear. The CDR3 spans 13 residues. The ends were cut back, 1 base at V and 6 bases at J, with 7 bases in the middle. CDR1 SGHTA and CDR2 FQGNSA come from the germline V gene. In DNA, the CDR3 is TGTGCCAGCAGCTTAGGGCCGATTCAGCCCCAGCATTTT. Amino acid sequence: CASSLGPIQPQHF.

This clone was picked up a small number of times. The rearrangement uses TRBV28 and TRBJ1-5; D is perhaps TRBD1 (5 bases). V was shortened by 6 bases and J by 0 bases, with 12 bases between the two germline ends. Per germline, CDR1 MDHEN and CDR2 SYDVKM. This CDR3 is built from 15 residues. DNA for the CDR3: TGTGCCAGCAGCCGACAGACTTATAGCAATCAGCCCCAGCATTTT. It specifies CASSRQTYSNQPQHF.

The CDR3 DNA reads TGTGCCAGCAGGACTAGCCTCGGGTCCCAGTACTTC. Protein: CASRTSLGSQYF. The chain links TRBV27 to TRBJ2-5; 7 bases fit TRBD2. CDR1 and CDR2 from the germline V gene are MNHEY and SMNVEV (reference sequence). The CDR3 is made up of 12 amino acids. Losses at the gene ends were 6 bases for V and 9 bases for J; bases not matched to a gene: 7.

This rearrangement joins TRBV6-6 to TRBJ2-7; D possibly corresponds to TRBD1 (6 bases). CDR3 length: 12 residues. CDR1 and CDR2 (germline): MNHNY, SVGAGI (reference sequence). V lost 6 bases and J 7 bases, leaving 13 bases between the germline ends. As DNA, the CDR3 is TGTGCCAGCAGGTCAGGGGTTCAAGAGCAGTACTTC. Protein sequence: CASRSGVQEQYF.

The chain's CDR3 is CASGLDQGTDTQYF. The CDR3 region has the DNA TGTGCTAGTGGTTTGGATCAGGGCACAGATACGCAGTATTTT. J is TRBJ2-3 and V is TRBV12-5, with unresolved D. The ends were cut back, 1 base at V and 1 base at J, with 6 bases in the middle. Germline CDR1 and CDR2: LGHNT and FRNRAP. There are 14 residues in the CDR3.

The genes are TRBV2 and TRBJ2-1, with D perhaps TRBD2 (5 bases). In germline, CDR1 is SNHLY, CDR2 FYNNEI. This CDR3 has 14 residues. Trimming took 0 bases from V and 8 from J, leaving 11 bases between them. CDR3 in DNA: TGTGCCAGCAGTGAAGCTAGCGCGGAAGATGAGCAGTTCTTC. It translates to CASSEASAEDEQFF.

As DNA, the CDR3 is TGTGCCAGCAGCCTAACGGGGGGTCAAGAGACCCAGTACTTC. Protein: CASSLTGGQETQYF. V gene TRBV7-8 combines with J gene TRBJ2-5; the match to TRBD2 covers 7 bases. With 5 bases clipped from V and 2 bases from J, the junction kept 5 bases outside the gene matches. In germline, CDR1 is SGHVS, CDR2 FQNEAQ. The CDR3 covers 14 residues.

This clone was observed a few times. The chain combines TRBV2 with TRBJ1-1; unclear D gene. The V gene lost 2 bases and the J gene lost 5 bases, with 15 bases spanning the gap. The CDR3 spans 15 residues. Germline V gene data show CDR1 as SNHLY and CDR2 as FYNNEI. The DNA for the CDR3 is TGTGCCAGCAGTGAACGTGGTTCAACGGGTACTGAAGCTTTCTTT. The encoded protein is CASSERGSTGTEAFF. Full variable domain (rest looked up from reference TRBV2 and TRBJ1-1): EPEVTQTPSHQVTQMGQEVILRCVPISNHLYFYWYRQILGQKVEFLVSFYNNEISEKSEIFDDQFSVERPDGSNFTLKIRSTKLEDSAMYFCASSERGSTGTEAFFGQGTRLTVV.

The chain is built from TRBV7-3 and TRBJ2-1; 10 bases line up with TRBD1. The V and J ends lost 0 bases and 5 bases, in that order; junction bases with no gene match: 4. The CDR3 is 16 amino acids. CDR1 is SGHTA and CDR2 is FQGTGA in the germline V gene. This chain's CDR3 is CASSLTLGQGHNEQFF. The DNA for the CDR3 is TGTGCCAGCAGCTTAACTTTGGGACAGGGGCACAATGAGCAGTTCTTC. Based on the CDR3 plus reference TRBV7-3 and TRBJ2-1, the full variable domain is GAGVSQTPSNKVTEKGKYVELRCDPISGHTALYWYRQSLGQGPEFLIYFQGTGAADDSGLPNDRFFAVRPEGSVSTLKIQRTERGDSAVYLCASSLTLGQGHNEQFFGPGTRLTVL.

The chain recombines TRBV5-1 with TRBJ1-2; 12 nucleotides match TRBD1. The CDR3 is made up of 13 amino acids. V was clipped by 7 bases and J by 6 bases; unmatched bases: 4. Germline CDR1 SGHRS, CDR2 YFSETQ. The CDR3 here is CASGDRGLDGYTF. CDR3 coding DNA: TGCGCCAGCGGGGACAGGGGGCTCGATGGCTACACCTTC.

The gene calls are TRBV7-2 and TRBJ1-2; TRBD1 matches 8 bases. The germline gives CDR1 SGHTA, CDR2 FQGNSA. After removal of 5 bases from V and 2 bases from J, the junction contained 4 bases not matched to a gene. There are 14 residues in the CDR3. The CDR3 DNA reads TGTGCCAGCAGCAGAGACAGGGGAAACTATGGCTACACCTTC. It encodes CASSRDRGNYGYTF.

The count of this clone is one. The rearrangement uses TRBV5-1 and TRBJ2-5; 13 bases match TRBD2. The germline gives CDR1 SGHRS, CDR2 YFSETQ. The CDR3 runs 15 residues. The ends lost 2 bases at V and 4 bases at J; junction bases unmatched: 2. In DNA form, the CDR3 reads TGCGCCAGCAGCTTCGGGACTAGCGGGACAGAGACCCAGTACTTC. It specifies CASSFGTSGTETQYF. Drawing the rest from reference TRBV5-1 and TRBJ2-5, the complete variable domain is KAGVTQTPRYLIKTRGQQVTLSCSPISGHRSVSWYQQTPGQGLQFLFEYFSETQRNKGNFPGRFSGRQFSNSRSEMNVSTLELGDSALYLCASSFGTSGTETQYFGPGTRLLVL.

This sequence joins TRBV5-6 and TRBJ2-3; D not certain. V was clipped by 2 bases and J by 3 bases, with 7 bases between them. This CDR3 has 13 residues. Germline CDR1 reads SGHDT; CDR2 reads YYEEEE. The CDR3 DNA is TGTGCCAGCAGCTTACAGTGGACAGATACGCAGTATTTT. Residues: CASSLQWTDTQYF.

V is TRBV6-6 and J is TRBJ1-2; no clear D. The germline CDR1 and CDR2 sequences are MNHNY and SVGAGI (reference sequence). The V gene lost 7 bases and the J gene lost 4 bases, with 16 bases spanning the gap. The CDR3 totals 14 residues. CDR3 sequence: CASKSSRGSYGYTF. CDR3 sequence (DNA): TGTGCCAGCAAGTCCTCCCGGGGAAGCTATGGCTACACCTTC.

CDR3 nucleotides: TGTGCCAGCAGTCCCCCAGGTACAGGGAACACTGAAGCTTTCTTT. As protein: CASSPPGTGNTEAFF. The rearrangement joins TRBV6-5 to TRBJ1-1; TRBD1 might be the D (5 bases). There are 15 residues in the CDR3. Germline-derived CDR1 and CDR2 are MNHEY and SVGAGI. The germline V and J ends were trimmed by 5 bases and 1 base, with 14 bases remaining between them.

Ten or more counts support this clone. The V gene is TRBV6-6, the J gene TRBJ2-5; D possibly corresponds to TRBD1 (6 bases). The length of the CDR3 is 14 residues. The germline gives CDR1 MNHNY, CDR2 SVGAGI (reference sequence). V gave up 5 bases and J gave up 0 bases, with 10 bases separating them. The CDR3 loop reads CASSIGQNQETQYF. The CDR3 nucleotides are TGTGCCAGCAGTATAGGACAGAACCAAGAGACCCAGTACTTC.

CDR3: CASSRGQGSYNEQFF. CDR3 DNA sequence: TGTGCCAGTAGTAGGGGCCAGGGCAGTTACAATGAGCAGTTCTTC. The chain joins TRBV19 to TRBJ2-1; the D gene is possibly TRBD1 (5 bases). Germline V gene lookup returns CDR1 LNHDA and CDR2 SQIVND (reference sequence). The CDR3 runs 15 residues. The germline V and J ends were trimmed by 4 bases and 4 bases, with 14 bases remaining between them.

The table lists this clone with a count of one. This chain joins TRBV6-6 and TRBJ2-3; 9 bases are shared with TRBD2. CDR1 is MNHNY, CDR2 SVGAGI, per germline (reference sequence). The junction had 6 bases not matched to a gene; V was cut back by 2 bases and J by 3 bases. The length of the CDR3 is 16 residues. The CDR3 nucleotides are TGTGCCAGCAGTTACGGTCTAGCGGGAAGGACAGATACGCAGTATTTT. Amino acid sequence: CASSYGLAGRTDTQYF.

This chain connects TRBV2 to TRBJ2-3, with 11 bases lining up with TRBD2. This CDR3 is 19 amino acids long. V lost 0 bases to trimming and J lost 0 bases; unmatched junction nucleotides: 8. The germline V gene has CDR1 SNHLY and CDR2 FYNNEI. The CDR3 nucleotides are TGTGCCAGCAGTGAAGCTTGGGGTAGCGGGGGGGCTAGCACAGATACGCAGTATTTT. It translates to CASSEAWGSGGASTDTQYF.

This clone was recorded once. The rearrangement links TRBV2 to TRBJ2-3; TRBD1 aligns across 10 bases. The V gene's germline CDR1 is SNHLY and CDR2 FYNNEI. The V gene end was trimmed by 4 bases and the J gene end by 3 bases; junction bases not matched to a gene: 4. The length of the CDR3 is 15 residues. CDR3 DNA: TGTGCCAGCAGTGGCGGGACAGGGGTAACAGATACGCAGTATTTT. Its protein is CASSGGTGVTDTQYF.

V and J are TRBV19 and TRBJ1-2; 7 positions match TRBD1. Trimming at V came to 5 bases and at J to 4 bases, leaving 10 bases not matched to a gene. The germline V gene has CDR1 LNHDA and CDR2 SQIVND (reference sequence). The CDR3 runs 15 residues. CDR3 region: CASSPQTGLGYGYTF. CDR3 DNA: TGTGCCAGTAGTCCTCAGACAGGGCTCGGCTATGGCTACACCTTC.

The rearrangement joins TRBV5-1 to TRBJ1-5; no clear D gene. V lost 4 bases and J 0 bases, leaving 5 bases between the germline ends. The CDR3 consists of 13 residues. CDR1 and CDR2 from the germline V gene are SGHRS and YFSETQ. The CDR3 spells CASSPDSNQPQHF. As DNA, the CDR3 is TGCGCCAGCAGCCCAGATAGCAATCAGCCCCAGCATTTT.

This chain's CDR3 is CASSYSTGHYEQYF. The CDR3 region has the DNA TGTGCCAGCAGTTACTCGACGGGACATTACGAGCAGTACTTC. This rearrangement joins TRBV6-5 to TRBJ2-7, with D perhaps matching TRBD1 (6 bases). With 0 bases removed from V and 4 bases from J, the gap between germline ends came to 10 bases. The CDR3 covers 14 residues. Germline values: CDR1 MNHEY, CDR2 SVGAGI.

The chain is built from TRBV6-6 and TRBJ2-3; 11 bases are a match to TRBD1. CDR3 size: 15 residues. Germline V gene lookup returns CDR1 MNHNY and CDR2 SVGAGI (reference sequence). V was clipped by 1 base and J by 4 bases; unmatched bases: 1. Written as DNA, the CDR3 is TGTGCCAGCAGTTACTTGGGACAGGGGGCAGATACGCAGTATTTT. Translating gives CASSYLGQGADTQYF.

The chain uses TRBV5-1 and TRBJ2-3; tentatively, D is TRBD2 (5 bases). This CDR3 contains 15 residues. Germline-derived CDR1 and CDR2 are SGHRS and YFSETQ. Trimming took 1 base from V and 5 from J, leaving 14 bases between them. The CDR3 is CASSLTGIPGDTQYF. In DNA, the CDR3 is TGCGCCAGCAGCTTGACCGGGATCCCTGGAGATACGCAGTATTTT.

The chain has TRBV4-1 and TRBJ1-4; D gene ambiguous. Germline values: CDR1 MGHRA, CDR2 YSYEKL. V was cut by 2 bases and J by 0 bases, with 7 bases left in between. CDR3 size: 15 residues. CDR3 amino acids: CASSQLLATNEKLFF. The CDR3 region has the DNA TGCGCCAGCAGCCAACTACTCGCAACTAATGAAAAACTGTTTTTT.